The rows below give T cell receptor beta chains drawn from one sample of a study of T-cell memory formation after mild COVID-19. Via MiXCR, TCRdb re-called the 5' RACE reads, giving one row per CDR3 protein. This repertoire shows roughly 610,000 distinct CDR3 sequences, 15% to 20% found once; its top ten account for roughly 7.7%. Sequencing was done on a sample of PBMCs or a T cell subset sorted from them (not recorded which). The receptors here all came from an adult woman who had mild COVID-19 (a few samples of this study predate the infection). Cell type and time point are not known. Each CDR3 is given with its conserved first and last residue. Each record gives: J gene, V gene, clone size, D gene, CDR3 DNA, CDR3 protein. A D gene is named only where the DNA matches it firmly. The size field is filled for only some rows; it gives once, few, many or a size class.

J: TRBJ2-7
V: TRBV4-1
size: NA
D: NA
DNA: TGCGCCAGCAGCCAAGGCTCAACCGGGCCCACCTACGAGCAGTACTTC
CDR3: CASSQGSTGPTYEQYF

J: TRBJ2-7
V: TRBV6-2/TRBV6-3
size: few
D: TRBD1
DNA: TGTGCCAGCAGTTGGACAGGGGGGGGGTCCTACGAGCAGTACTTC
CDR3: CASSWTGGGSYEQYF

J: TRBJ2-3
V: TRBV5-1
size: NA
D: TRBD1
DNA: TGCGCCAGCAGCGACGGACAGGGGACAGATACGCAGTATTTT
CDR3: CASSDGQGTDTQYF

J: TRBJ2-3
V: TRBV19
size: few
D: NA
DNA: TGTGCCAGTACCCTGGAGGGGCAGGGTACAGATACGCAGTATTTT
CDR3: CASTLEGQGTDTQYF

J: TRBJ2-7
V: TRBV7-2
size: NA
D: NA
DNA: TGTGCCAGCAGCGCCGGGGCAGGGGCCTCCTACGAGCAGTACTTC
CDR3: CASSAGAGASYEQYF

J: TRBJ2-7
V: TRBV6-5
size: few
D: NA
DNA: TGTGCCAGCACTATAGGCTTAGGTAACTACGAGCAGTACTTC
CDR3: CASTIGLGNYEQYF

J: TRBJ2-7
V: TRBV7-3
size: NA
D: TRBD2
DNA: TGTGCCAGCAGCTTAGAAGCGGGGGGGATGTACGAGCAGTACTTC
CDR3: CASSLEAGGMYEQYF

J: TRBJ2-1
V: TRBV14
size: few
D: NA
DNA: TGTGCCAGCAGCCACTTCGGAAGGGGTGAGCAGTTCTTC
CDR3: CASSHFGRGEQFF

J: TRBJ1-5
V: TRBV7-8
size: few
D: TRBD1
DNA: TGTGCCAGCAGGCTTACACTTCAGGGGGATCAGCCCCAGCATTTT
CDR3: CASRLTLQGDQPQHF

J: TRBJ2-1
V: TRBV4-1
size: NA
D: TRBD2
DNA: TGCGCCAGCAGCCAAGCTCCCCCAGGCCCTCAGCGGGGGGGGCGAGAGCAGTTCTTC
CDR3: CASSQAPPGPQRGGREQFF

J: TRBJ1-1
V: TRBV7-7
size: few
D: NA
DNA: TGTGCTATGCCTCCTCGAGGCACTGAAGCTTTCTTT
CDR3: CAMPPRGTEAFF

J: TRBJ1-5
V: TRBV24-1
size: NA
D: NA
DNA: TGTGCCACCTCCCGCACAGGTTTGGATCAGCCCCAGCATTTT
CDR3: CATSRTGLDQPQHF

J: TRBJ1-2
V: TRBV5-6
size: few
D: NA
DNA: TGTGCCAGCAGCTTACTGTGGGACGCCAACTACACCTTC
CDR3: CASSLLWDANYTF

J: TRBJ1-2
V: TRBV28
size: NA
D: TRBD1
DNA: TGTGCCAGCGAGAGAGGGGGCCTATACTATGGCTACACCTTC
CDR3: CASERGGLYYGYTF

J: TRBJ2-1
V: TRBV24-1
size: NA
D: NA
DNA: TGTGCCACCAGTGATAGCACATACAATGAGCAGTTCTTC
CDR3: CATSDSTYNEQFF

J: TRBJ2-5
V: TRBV7-9
size: NA
D: TRBD2
DNA: TGTGCCAGCAGCGCAACCCCCGGGGGGTCTGAAGAGACCCAGTACTTC
CDR3: CASSATPGGSEETQYF

J: TRBJ1-1
V: TRBV11-2
size: NA
D: TRBD1
DNA: TGTGCCAGCAGCTTTTTAGGGACAGGGGACACTGAAGCTTTCTTT
CDR3: CASSFLGTGDTEAFF

J: TRBJ2-7
V: TRBV2
size: NA
D: NA
DNA: TGTGCCAGCAGTGAACATTATACCTACGAGCAGTACTTC
CDR3: CASSEHYTYEQYF

J: TRBJ1-1
V: TRBV7-3
size: few
D: TRBD1
DNA: TGTGCCAGCAGCACGGGACAGGGGATAACTGAAGCTTTCTTT
CDR3: CASSTGQGITEAFF

J: TRBJ2-7
V: TRBV27
size: NA
D: NA
DNA: TGTGCCAGCAGTTTATCGATACCCCCGGGGGCCTACGAGCAGTACTTC
CDR3: CASSLSIPPGAYEQYF

J: TRBJ1-5
V: TRBV5-1
size: many
D: NA
DNA: TGCGCCAGCAGCTTGTCAGGGACGCAGCCCCAGCATTTT
CDR3: CASSLSGTQPQHF

J: TRBJ2-5
V: TRBV13
size: few
D: NA
DNA: TGTGCCAGCAGCTTAAGGGGCCCTCTGGGAGAGACCCAGTACTTC
CDR3: CASSLRGPLGETQYF

J: TRBJ1-2
V: TRBV20-1
size: NA
D: TRBD1
DNA: TGCAGTGCTACTACCCCGGGACAGGCCCCCTCATATGGCTACACCTTC
CDR3: CSATTPGQAPSYGYTF

J: TRBJ1-6
V: TRBV27
size: few
D: NA
DNA: TGTGCCAGCAGTACGCGCGGGGGAGGAGGTTTTTCACCCCTCCACTTT
CDR3: CASSTRGGGGFSPLHF

J: TRBJ1-1
V: TRBV12-3/TRBV12-4
size: many
D: TRBD1
DNA: TGTGCCAGCAGTTTTACAGGGGGGATAACTGAAGCTTTCTTT
CDR3: CASSFTGGITEAFF

J: TRBJ2-7
V: TRBV20-1
size: many
D: TRBD1
DNA: TGCAGTGCTAGCCGGGACAGCTCCTACGAGCAGTACTTC
CDR3: CSASRDSSYEQYF

J: TRBJ1-2
V: TRBV29-1
size: many
D: TRBD1
DNA: TGCAGGGGACAGCCTTCGTATGGCTACACCTTC
CDR3: CRGQPSYGYTF

J: TRBJ2-5
V: TRBV24-1
size: NA
D: TRBD2
DNA: TGTGCCACCAGTGACCCCGGGAGGGGCGGACGAGAGACCCAGTACTTC
CDR3: CATSDPGRGGRETQYF

J: TRBJ1-6
V: TRBV3-1
size: few
D: TRBD1
DNA: TGTGCCAGCAGCCACCTCCGGACAGGGGTGAATTCACCCCTCCACTTT
CDR3: CASSHLRTGVNSPLHF

J: TRBJ1-5
V: TRBV27
size: many
D: NA
DNA: TGTGCCAGCAGCCGGAACTGGGAGCAGCCCCAGCATTTT
CDR3: CASSRNWEQPQHF

J: TRBJ2-1
V: TRBV7-2
size: NA
D: TRBD2
DNA: TGTGCCAGCAGCGTACCGGGGACTAGAGACAATGAGCAGTTCTTC
CDR3: CASSVPGTRDNEQFF

J: TRBJ2-2
V: TRBV7-2
size: NA
D: TRBD2
DNA: TGTGCCAGCAGCTTATGGGCTAGCGGGAAGGTCGCGAACACCGGGGAGCTGTTTTTT
CDR3: CASSLWASGKVANTGELFF

J: TRBJ1-6
V: TRBV30
size: few
D: TRBD1
DNA: TGTGCCTGGGGATCCGGGACAGGGGGACCCCTCCACTTT
CDR3: CAWGSGTGGPLHF

J: TRBJ2-7
V: TRBV20-1
size: NA
D: TRBD1
DNA: TGCAGTGCTAGAGACATTAGGACAGGGCGTTACGAGCAGTACTTC
CDR3: CSARDIRTGRYEQYF

J: TRBJ2-2
V: TRBV15
size: few
D: TRBD2
DNA: TGTGCCACCAGCAGAGACCTAGCGGGAGGGCCCGGCGGGGAGCTGTTTTTT
CDR3: CATSRDLAGGPGGELFF

J: TRBJ1-2
V: TRBV4-3
size: few
D: NA
DNA: TGCGCCAGCAGCCAAACTGGGGGCGGGGATAACTATGGCTACACCTTC
CDR3: CASSQTGGGDNYGYTF

J: TRBJ2-7
V: TRBV7-6
size: NA
D: NA
DNA: TGTGCCAGCAGCTTAAAAAGCAGGGGGGTCTACGAGCAGTACTTC
CDR3: CASSLKSRGVYEQYF

J: TRBJ1-2
V: TRBV7-6
size: few
D: TRBD1
DNA: TGTGCCAGCAGCTTAGCCGCGACAGGGGGCTATGGCTACACCTTC
CDR3: CASSLAATGGYGYTF

J: TRBJ2-2
V: TRBV24-1
size: NA
D: TRBD1
DNA: TGTGCCACCGGGCGACAGGGTATGAACACCGGGGAGCTGTTTTTT
CDR3: CATGRQGMNTGELFF

J: TRBJ1-4
V: TRBV5-1
size: few
D: NA
DNA: TGCGCCAGCAGCTTGGGGCATGGCTCTGAAAAACTGTTTTTT
CDR3: CASSLGHGSEKLFF

J: TRBJ2-3
V: TRBV4-3
size: NA
D: TRBD2
DNA: TGCGCCAGCAGCAAGAGACTAGCGGGAGGGACAGATACGCAGTATTTT
CDR3: CASSKRLAGGTDTQYF

J: TRBJ2-7
V: TRBV7-9
size: few
D: NA
DNA: TGTGCCAGCAGCTCAGGGAATCACGAGCAGTACTTC
CDR3: CASSSGNHEQYF

J: TRBJ2-7
V: TRBV29-1
size: NA
D: NA
DNA: TGCAGCGTTTGGACGGAGCGGCCCAACGAGCAGTACTTC
CDR3: CSVWTERPNEQYF

J: TRBJ1-1
V: TRBV12-3/TRBV12-4
size: many
D: NA
DNA: TGTGCCATCACGGGGGGGCGGATCAAGAACACTGAAGCTTTCTTT
CDR3: CAITGGRIKNTEAFF

J: TRBJ2-3
V: TRBV29-1
size: NA
D: NA
DNA: TGCAGCGAGACCGCAGCGGGAGATACGCAGTATTTT
CDR3: CSETAAGDTQYF

J: TRBJ2-5
V: TRBV7-9
size: few
D: NA
DNA: TGTGCCAGCAGCCTCGCGTTTGACATACCCACTAGACAAGAGACCCAGTACTTC
CDR3: CASSLAFDIPTRQETQYF

J: TRBJ2-3
V: TRBV27
size: NA
D: TRBD1
DNA: TGTGCCAGCAGTCCGGACAGGGCTGAAGATACGCAGTATTTT
CDR3: CASSPDRAEDTQYF

J: TRBJ2-7
V: TRBV20-1
size: many
D: TRBD2
DNA: TGCAGTGCCTGCCACAGCGGGGGGGCTGACGACGAGCAGTACTTC
CDR3: CSACHSGGADDEQYF

J: TRBJ2-1
V: TRBV20-1
size: NA
D: NA
DNA: TGCAGTGCTAGAGATTCGCGGAGGCAGGGAAAGGGTAAGCAGTTCTTC
CDR3: CSARDSRRQGKGKQFF

J: TRBJ1-4
V: TRBV5-1
size: NA
D: NA
DNA: TGCGCCAGCAGGGAGATTGGAACTAATGAAAAACTGTTTTTT
CDR3: CASREIGTNEKLFF

J: TRBJ1-1
V: TRBV7-2
size: few
D: NA
DNA: TGTGCCAGCAGCCGAACCGGGGGATGGAACACTGAAGCTTTCTTT
CDR3: CASSRTGGWNTEAFF

J: TRBJ2-1
V: TRBV4-2
size: many
D: NA
DNA: TGTGCCAGCAGCCAAGACTGGAGCAATGAGCAGTTCTTC
CDR3: CASSQDWSNEQFF

J: TRBJ1-2
V: TRBV27
size: NA
D: TRBD1
DNA: TGTGCCAGCAGTTTAAAGGGACAGAACTATGGCTACACCTTC
CDR3: CASSLKGQNYGYTF